The T cell receptor (beta chain) under discussion was sequenced for a study of T cells in Graves' hyperthyroidism and ophthalmopathy. V was shortened by 2 bases and J by 3 bases, with 7 bases between the two germline ends. The CDR3 runs 13 residues. Per germline, CDR1 PRHDT and CDR2 FYEKMQ (reference sequence). Amplification yielded TCR beta CDR3 regions, with RNA transcripts as the source. HTBI primers were the set used in a first-round RT-PCR of the TCR CDR3. Using its own MiXCR run on the multiplex PCR reads, TCRdb lists one record per CDR3 protein. This table holds about 590,000 distinct CDR3 sequences, roughly 14% found once. This clonotype was observed many times.

The TCR comes from a woman younger than 45 with Graves' hyperthyroidism. The genes are TRBV13 and TRBJ1-1, with a tentative D call TRBD1 (5 bases). The sequenced sample was blood. CDR3 DNA: TGTGCCAGCAGCTTATCGACAGACACTGAAGCTTTCTTT. Its translation: CASSLSTDTEAFF.